These T cell receptor beta chains were read from a single sample in a study of response to subunit inactivated influenza vaccine. One entry per CDR3 protein results from TCRdb running MiXCR on the RT-PCR reads. The sample yields around 520,000 distinct CDR3 sequences, about 10% seen once. The input for sequencing was PBMCs from blood, taken on the day of vaccination. These receptors came from a man aged 45-65 years who received an inactivated influenza vaccine. The CDR3 runs from the conserved cysteine through the conserved F or W. Each record gives: CDR3 protein, CDR3 DNA, J gene, V gene, D gene, clone size. D genes are given only for firm matches. For some rows the clone size is stated as once, few or many, or as a class when expanded; others skip it.

CDR3 protein: CASSQSRDRAYNEQFF
CDR3 DNA: TGCGCCAGCAGCCAATCAAGGGACAGGGCCTACAATGAGCAGTTCTTC
J gene: TRBJ2-1
V gene: TRBV4-1
D gene: TRBD1
clone size: few

CDR3 protein: CASTAQGDTEAFF
CDR3 DNA: TGCGCTAGCACAGCGCAGGGAGACACTGAAGCTTTCTTT
J gene: TRBJ1-1
V gene: TRBV5-1
D gene: .
clone size: .

CDR3 protein: CASSQVAGRETEAFF
CDR3 DNA: TGCGCCAGCAGCCAAGTGGCGGGCCGAGAGACTGAAGCTTTCTTT
J gene: TRBJ1-1
V gene: TRBV4-3
D gene: .
clone size: .

CDR3 protein: CASRDTRSSGNTIYF
CDR3 DNA: TGTGCCAGCAGAGATACAAGGAGCTCTGGAAACACCATATATTTT
J gene: TRBJ1-3
V gene: TRBV12-3/TRBV12-4
D gene: .
clone size: .

CDR3 protein: CASSLHATNEKLFF
CDR3 DNA: TGTGCCAGCAGCCTCCATGCAACTAATGAAAAACTGTTTTTT
J gene: TRBJ1-4
V gene: TRBV7-9
D gene: .
clone size: few

CDR3 protein: CSARDGASPGTEQYF
CDR3 DNA: TGCAGTGCTAGAGATGGGGCAAGCCCAGGGACGGAGCAGTACTTC
J gene: TRBJ2-7
V gene: TRBV20-1
D gene: .
clone size: many

CDR3 protein: CASSGQGSPWDNEQFF
CDR3 DNA: TGTGCCAGCAGCGGCCAAGGGTCGCCCTGGGACAATGAGCAGTTCTTC
J gene: TRBJ2-1
V gene: TRBV7-2
D gene: .
clone size: many

CDR3 protein: CASRQGDEQYF
CDR3 DNA: TGTGCCAGCAGGCAAGGCGACGAGCAGTACTTC
J gene: TRBJ2-7
V gene: TRBV6-2/TRBV6-3
D gene: .
clone size: once

CDR3 protein: CASSPIQGTTEAFF
CDR3 DNA: TGTGCCAGCAGTCCCATCCAGGGGACCACTGAAGCTTTCTTT
J gene: TRBJ1-1
V gene: TRBV12-3/TRBV12-4
D gene: .
clone size: many

CDR3 protein: CSARDQGTTVYNEQFF
CDR3 DNA: TGCAGTGCTAGAGATCAAGGGACTACCGTCTACAATGAGCAGTTCTTC
J gene: TRBJ2-1
V gene: TRBV20-1
D gene: TRBD2
clone size: few

CDR3 protein: CASSLPRTSGMGAGELFF
CDR3 DNA: TGTGCCAGCAGTTTACCTCGGACTAGCGGGATGGGCGCCGGGGAGCTGTTTTTT
J gene: TRBJ2-2
V gene: TRBV28
D gene: TRBD2
clone size: .

CDR3 protein: CAIRKQEEGSPLHF
CDR3 DNA: TGTGCCATCAGAAAACAGGAGGAAGGCTCACCCCTCCACTTT
J gene: TRBJ1-6
V gene: TRBV10-3
D gene: .
clone size: .

CDR3 protein: CASSLQGPTREQYF
CDR3 DNA: TGTGCCAGCAGCTTGCAGGGACCCACCCGAGAGCAGTACTTC
J gene: TRBJ2-7
V gene: TRBV7-9
D gene: .
clone size: .

CDR3 protein: CASSYRARDTQYF
CDR3 DNA: TGTGCCAGCAGTTACAGGGCGAGAGATACGCAGTATTTT
J gene: TRBJ2-3
V gene: TRBV6-2/TRBV6-3
D gene: .
clone size: few

CDR3 protein: CASGQGSPGYEQYF
CDR3 DNA: TGTGCCAGCGGGCAGGGGTCCCCAGGCTACGAGCAGTACTTC
J gene: TRBJ2-7
V gene: TRBV27
D gene: .
clone size: many

CDR3 protein: CASSLDRSYEQYF
CDR3 DNA: TGTGCCAGCAGTTTAGACAGGTCCTACGAGCAGTACTTC
J gene: TRBJ2-7
V gene: TRBV7-2
D gene: .
clone size: many

CDR3 protein: CASSRKPGELFF
CDR3 DNA: TGTGCCAGCAGCCGGAAGCCTGGGGAGCTGTTTTTT
J gene: TRBJ2-2
V gene: TRBV3-1
D gene: .
clone size: .

CDR3 protein: CASSLGSSGSVSNEQFF
CDR3 DNA: TGTGCCAGCAGCTTAGGGTCTAGCGGGAGCGTGAGTAATGAGCAGTTCTTC
J gene: TRBJ2-1
V gene: TRBV7-3
D gene: TRBD2
clone size: .

CDR3 protein: CATSDAGVNEQFF
CDR3 DNA: TGTGCCACCAGTGATGCGGGGGTGAATGAGCAGTTCTTC
J gene: TRBJ2-1
V gene: TRBV24-1
D gene: TRBD2
clone size: few

CDR3 protein: CASSLEVREGPYEQYF
CDR3 DNA: TGCGCCAGCAGCTTGGAGGTGCGGGAGGGCCCCTACGAGCAGTACTTC
J gene: TRBJ2-7
V gene: TRBV5-1
D gene: TRBD2
clone size: few

CDR3 protein: CASSPPGSDTQYF
CDR3 DNA: TGTGCCAGCAGTCCCCCAGGGTCAGATACGCAGTATTTT
J gene: TRBJ2-3
V gene: TRBV6-6
D gene: .
clone size: few

CDR3 protein: CATALGHSGYTF
CDR3 DNA: TGTGCCACCGCTCTAGGCCACAGTGGCTACACCTTC
J gene: TRBJ1-2
V gene: TRBV21-1
D gene: .
clone size: .

CDR3 protein: CASRRGIVDSPLHF
CDR3 DNA: TGTGCCAGCAGAAGGGGGATCGTTGATTCACCCCTCCACTTT
J gene: TRBJ1-6
V gene: TRBV12-3/TRBV12-4
D gene: .
clone size: .

CDR3 protein: CASRRDDIQYF
CDR3 DNA: TGTGCCAGCAGGCGGGACGACATTCAGTACTTC
J gene: TRBJ2-4
V gene: TRBV7-2
D gene: .
clone size: .

CDR3 protein: CASSFTPNTEAFF
CDR3 DNA: TGTGCCAGCAGTTTTACACCGAACACTGAAGCTTTCTTT
J gene: TRBJ1-1
V gene: TRBV12-3/TRBV12-4
D gene: .
clone size: many

CDR3 protein: CASSLIESSYEQYF
CDR3 DNA: TGCGCCAGCAGCCTAATCGAAAGCTCCTACGAGCAGTACTTC
J gene: TRBJ2-7
V gene: TRBV5-1
D gene: .
clone size: many

CDR3 protein: CSARTGGWDGYTF
CDR3 DNA: TGCAGTGCAAGGACAGGGGGCTGGGATGGCTACACCTTC
J gene: TRBJ1-2
V gene: TRBV20-1
D gene: TRBD1
clone size: .

CDR3 protein: CASSYSRTTDTQYF
CDR3 DNA: TGTGCCAGCAGTTACAGTCGGACCACAGATACGCAGTATTTT
J gene: TRBJ2-3
V gene: TRBV6-2/TRBV6-3
D gene: .
clone size: .

CDR3 protein: CASSLVAGGSILANVLTF
CDR3 DNA: TGTGCCAGCAGCCTCGTAGCGGGAGGCAGCATTTTAGCCAACGTCCTGACTTTC
J gene: TRBJ2-6
V gene: TRBV11-2
D gene: TRBD2
clone size: few

CDR3 protein: CASSQDGTGIFEAFF
CDR3 DNA: TGCGCCAGCAGCCAAGATGGGACAGGGATTTTTGAAGCTTTCTTT
J gene: TRBJ1-1
V gene: TRBV4-3
D gene: TRBD1
clone size: few

CDR3 protein: CASSLAGLNEQFF
CDR3 DNA: TGTGCCAGCAGCTTAGCGGGACTCAATGAGCAGTTCTTC
J gene: TRBJ2-1
V gene: TRBV5-1
D gene: TRBD2
clone size: many

CDR3 protein: CASIRGGAETQYF
CDR3 DNA: TGTGCCAGCATTAGAGGGGGCGCGGAGACCCAGTACTTC
J gene: TRBJ2-5
V gene: TRBV7-8
D gene: TRBD1
clone size: .

CDR3 protein: CSARGTGMGTEAFF
CDR3 DNA: TGCAGTGCTCGGGGAACAGGGATGGGGACTGAAGCTTTCTTT
J gene: TRBJ1-1
V gene: TRBV20-1
D gene: .
clone size: many

CDR3 protein: CASSSDPNEKLFF
CDR3 DNA: TGCGCCAGCAGCTCTGACCCGAATGAAAAACTGTTTTTT
J gene: TRBJ1-4
V gene: TRBV5-1
D gene: .
clone size: many

CDR3 protein: CASRPLSGQYHEQYF
CDR3 DNA: TGCGCCAGCAGACCACTTTCGGGACAGTACCACGAGCAGTACTTC
J gene: TRBJ2-7
V gene: TRBV5-1
D gene: TRBD1
clone size: .

CDR3 protein: CASSSTGIEAFF
CDR3 DNA: TGTGCCAGCAGCTCGACAGGTATTGAAGCTTTCTTT
J gene: TRBJ1-1
V gene: TRBV7-2
D gene: .
clone size: .

CDR3 protein: CASSLEPTGPAEQYF
CDR3 DNA: TGTGCCAGCAGCTTGGAACCTACAGGGCCTGCCGAGCAGTACTTC
J gene: TRBJ2-7
V gene: TRBV5-5
D gene: .
clone size: .